This T cell receptor beta chain came from a study of cytomegalovirus exposure and HLA in healthy donors. Findings of the study overall: Analyzed later, most CMV-associated TCR beta chains appeared HLA-restricted. Researchers reported in a later analysis that a missense DCLRE1C variant was tied to TCR beta V- and J-gene trimming. Earlier results showed most TCR beta V segments being productive about 87% or about 30% of the time.

PCR used 60 Vbeta primers and 13 Jbeta primers. TCRdb's table, derived via immunoSEQ multiplex PCR, lists solely in-frame clones and lacks some. Of under 150,000 clones in the sample, about 84% are singletons; the top ten hold 2% to 2.5%. On this clone: Its antigen is as yet unknown.

The CDR3 consists of 14 residues. Per the germline V gene, CDR1 is SGHTA and CDR2 is FQGNSA. Trimming stripped 5 bases from V and 8 bases from J, with 18 bases between. Sequencing was performed on PBMCs. This clonotype was sampled from a man aged 50 to 60 in good health and CMV-seronegative. The J gene is TRBJ1-1, the V gene TRBV7-2; TRBD1 is a possible D gene (6 bases). For the CDR3, the DNA is TGTGCCAGCAGCCCACGGGGGGGGCAACGAGAAGCTTTCTTT. This encodes CASSPRGGQREAFF.